This is a list of T cell receptor beta chains from one sample in a study of monozygotic twins with inflammatory bowel disease. One entry per CDR3 protein, without DNA, is what TCRdb gives after re-calling the 5' RACE reads. This repertoire comprises about 450,000 distinct CDR3 sequences; its ten largest clones make up roughly 2.3%. Sequences were obtained from blood. Receptors were obtained from a human donor with ulcerative colitis or Crohn's disease, or a healthy co-twin of an affected twin (not recorded which). The CDR3 runs from the conserved cysteine through the conserved F or W.

v_call	j_call	cdr3_aa
TRBV7-2	TRBJ2-1	CASSLGASWNEQFF
TRBV29-1	TRBJ2-3	CSAQPGATDTQYF
TRBV4-2	TRBJ2-7	CASSQDKNLNYEQYF
TRBV6-2/TRBV6-3	TRBJ2-2	CASRGLAGGPATGELFF
TRBV14	TRBJ2-1	CASRNSGDLNEQFF
TRBV5-1	TRBJ1-2	CASSLIPNEDGYTF
TRBV20-1	TRBJ1-1	CSASQKNTEAFF
TRBV12-3/TRBV12-4	TRBJ1-6	CASSLGAEYNSPLHF
TRBV6-1	TRBJ2-7	CASSEAGGPDEQYF
TRBV2	TRBJ1-5	CASSPRGGGRQPQHF
TRBV7-6	TRBJ2-2	CASSPANTGELFF
TRBV6-2/TRBV6-3	TRBJ2-3	CASSPGQTANTDTQYF
TRBV3-1	TRBJ2-7	CASSQAQGSEQYF
TRBV20-1	TRBJ2-7	CSASGANSYEQYF
TRBV4-2	TRBJ2-7	CASSQEGGVYEQYF
TRBV4-2	TRBJ2-2	CASSQELAGGPGTGELFF
TRBV27	TRBJ2-3	CARSGTGAWGGTDTQYF
TRBV3-1	TRBJ1-6	CASSQGLTGGRGGPLHF
TRBV29-1	TRBJ2-2	CSCTPAFTGELFF
TRBV7-2	TRBJ1-1	CASSLGPGVAFF
TRBV7-2	TRBJ2-5	CASSLPSMTQYF
TRBV4-1	TRBJ1-4	CASSQGWKREAEKLFF
TRBV7-2	TRBJ1-1	CASSLMGQGNTEAFF
TRBV4-2	TRBJ1-4	CAGSQDGRNNEKLFF
TRBV6-2/TRBV6-3	TRBJ2-7	CASSLDSPYYEQYF
TRBV6-5	TRBJ1-2	CASSYSWQDNGYTF
TRBV12-5	TRBJ1-4	CASGPGTDNEKLFF
TRBV7-2	TRBJ1-2	CASSLDLWYGYTF
TRBV12-3/TRBV12-4	TRBJ1-4	CASSPLDGRTTNEKLFF
TRBV4-1	TRBJ2-1	CASSQEGGASPYNEQFF
TRBV5-1	TRBJ2-7	CASSHLSEQYF
TRBV20-1	TRBJ2-7	CSAPRASGGLSYEQYF
TRBV12-3/TRBV12-4	TRBJ2-1	CASSEMNEQFF
TRBV5-1	TRBJ2-7	CASSLGDRASHEQYF
TRBV5-1	TRBJ1-1	CASSSQGHTEAFF
TRBV20-1	TRBJ1-5	CSASGQSNQPQHF
TRBV9	TRBJ2-7	CASSVGDRNAEQYF
TRBV11-2	TRBJ1-1	CASSSYKEAFF
TRBV20-1	TRBJ1-4	CSAWDRRREKLFF
TRBV11-2	TRBJ2-3	CASSSDEGARRFGTDTQYF
TRBV19	TRBJ1-1	CASSARLGNTEAFF
TRBV12-3/TRBV12-4	TRBJ1-1	CASSFGAVPLNTEAFF
TRBV4-1	TRBJ1-2	CASSQDQVDLDGYTF
TRBV18	TRBJ1-1	CASSPTLDTEAFF
TRBV5-6	TRBJ2-3	CASSLTSGGARYGTQYF
TRBV20-1	TRBJ1-3	CSARDAQNSGNTIYF